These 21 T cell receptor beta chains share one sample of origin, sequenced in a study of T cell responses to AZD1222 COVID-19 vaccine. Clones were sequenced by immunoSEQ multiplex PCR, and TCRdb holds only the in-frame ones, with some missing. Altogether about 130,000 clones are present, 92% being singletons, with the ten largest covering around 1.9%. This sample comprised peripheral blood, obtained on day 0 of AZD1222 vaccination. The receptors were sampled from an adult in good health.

This CDR3 is CASSLDETQYF. The CDR3 nucleotides are TGTGCCAGCAGCTTAGACGAGACCCAGTACTTC. The chain is built from TRBV5-4 and TRBJ2-5; no reliable D call. V shed 2 bases and J shed 5 bases, with 4 bases lying between them. CDR3 size: 11 residues. CDR1 is SGHNT and CDR2 is YYREEE in the germline V gene (reference sequence).

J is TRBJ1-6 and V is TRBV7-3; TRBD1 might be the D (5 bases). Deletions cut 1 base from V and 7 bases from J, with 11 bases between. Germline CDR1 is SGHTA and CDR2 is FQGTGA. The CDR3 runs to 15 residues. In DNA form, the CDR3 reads TGTGCCAGCAGCTTAAACCCAGGGCCCAATTCACCCCTCCACTTT. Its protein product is CASSLNPGPNSPLHF. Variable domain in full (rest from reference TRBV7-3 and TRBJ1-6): GAGVSQTPSNKVTEKGKYVELRCDPISGHTALYWYRQSLGQGPEFLIYFQGTGAADDSGLPNDRFFAVRPEGSVSTLKIQRTERGDSAVYLCASSLNPGPNSPLHFGNGTRLTVT.

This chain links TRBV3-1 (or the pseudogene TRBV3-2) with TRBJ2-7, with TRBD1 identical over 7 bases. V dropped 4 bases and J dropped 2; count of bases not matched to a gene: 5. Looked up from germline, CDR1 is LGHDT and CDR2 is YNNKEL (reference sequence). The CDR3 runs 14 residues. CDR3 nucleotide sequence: TGTGCCAGCAGCCTGGGACAGTCGGCCTACGAGCAGTACTTC. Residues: CASSLGQSAYEQYF.

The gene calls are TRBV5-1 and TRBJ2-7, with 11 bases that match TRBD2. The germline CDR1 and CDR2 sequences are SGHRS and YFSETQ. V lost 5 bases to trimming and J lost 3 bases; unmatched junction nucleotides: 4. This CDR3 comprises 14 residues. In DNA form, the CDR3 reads TGCGCCAGCAGAACGACTAGCGGGGACTACGAGCAGTACTTC. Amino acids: CASRTTSGDYEQYF.

CDR3 loop: CASSRTSAGNTIYF. CDR3 sequence (DNA): TGTGCCAGCAGCCGGACCTCTGCTGGAAACACCATATATTTT. This chain links TRBV6-5 with TRBJ1-3; no firm D call. Germline CDR1 and CDR2: MNHEY and SVGAGI. Trimming stripped 6 bases from V and 2 bases from J, with 11 bases between. CDR3 length: 14 residues.

The CDR3: CASSSPLAEDTDTQYF. The DNA of the CDR3 is TGTGCCAGCAGCTCCCCCCTAGCGGAGGACACAGATACGCAGTATTTT. The chain couples TRBV7-9 to TRBJ2-3, with 7 positions matching TRBD2. Germline V CDR1 and CDR2: SEHNR, FQNEAQ (reference sequence). This CDR3 region has 16 residues. With 4 bases clipped from V and 2 bases from J, the junction kept 9 bases outside the gene matches.

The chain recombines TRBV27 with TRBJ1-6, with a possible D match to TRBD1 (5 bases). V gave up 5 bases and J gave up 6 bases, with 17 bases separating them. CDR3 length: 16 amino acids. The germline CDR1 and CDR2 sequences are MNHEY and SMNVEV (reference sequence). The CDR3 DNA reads TGTGCCAGCAGTGCGCCGGGACGGGCGGGTAATTCACCCCTCCACTTT. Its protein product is CASSAPGRAGNSPLHF.

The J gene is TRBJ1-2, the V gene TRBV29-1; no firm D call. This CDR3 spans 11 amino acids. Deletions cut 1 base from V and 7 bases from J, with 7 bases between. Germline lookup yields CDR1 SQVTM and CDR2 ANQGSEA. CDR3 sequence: CSVEGPAGYTF. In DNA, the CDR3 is TGCAGCGTTGAAGGGCCGGCTGGCTACACCTTC.

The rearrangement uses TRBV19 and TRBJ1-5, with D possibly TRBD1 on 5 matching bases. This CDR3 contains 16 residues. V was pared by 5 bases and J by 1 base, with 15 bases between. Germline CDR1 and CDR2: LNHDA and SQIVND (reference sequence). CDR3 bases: TGTGCCAGTAGTCCATCAGGGTTCCGGAGCAATCAGCCCCAGCATTTT. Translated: CASSPSGFRSNQPQHF.

CDR3 residues: CASARVGAVRSSYNSPLHF. CDR3 coding DNA: TGCGCCAGCGCCAGAGTGGGGGCCGTGAGGAGCTCCTATAATTCACCCCTCCACTTT. The V gene is TRBV4-1, the J gene TRBJ1-6, with D possibly being TRBD1 (6 bases). CDR1 is MGHRA and CDR2 is YSYEKL in the germline V gene. Between the trimmed V and J ends, which lost 8 bases and 0 bases, there was a span of 23 bases. CDR3 length equals 19 residues.

The CDR3 nucleotides are TGTGCCAGCGCGACGGGAGATTCTAATGAAAAACTGTTTTTT. As protein: CASATGDSNEKLFF. The gene calls are TRBV6-5 and TRBJ1-4; D call uncertain. Germline V CDR1 and CDR2: MNHEY, SVGAGI. Trimming removed 8 bases at V and 3 bases at J, with 13 bases between. The CDR3 loop spans 14 amino acids.

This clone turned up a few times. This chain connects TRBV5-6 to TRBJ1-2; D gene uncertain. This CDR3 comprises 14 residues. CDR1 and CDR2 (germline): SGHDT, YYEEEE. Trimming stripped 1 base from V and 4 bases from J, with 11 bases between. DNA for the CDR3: TGTGCCAGCAGCTTGACTGGGATAAGCTATGGCTACACCTTC. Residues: CASSLTGISYGYTF.

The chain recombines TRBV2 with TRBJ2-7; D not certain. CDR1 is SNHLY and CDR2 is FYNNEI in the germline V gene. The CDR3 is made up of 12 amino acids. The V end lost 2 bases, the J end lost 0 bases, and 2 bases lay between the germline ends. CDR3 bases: TGTGCCAGCAGTGAACCCTCCTACGAGCAGTACTTC. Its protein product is CASSEPSYEQYF.

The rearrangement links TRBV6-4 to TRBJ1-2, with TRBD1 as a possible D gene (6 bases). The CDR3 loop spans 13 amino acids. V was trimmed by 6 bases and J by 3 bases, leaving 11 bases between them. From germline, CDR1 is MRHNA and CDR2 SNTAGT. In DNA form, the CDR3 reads TGTGCCAGCAGGACAGGTCCGGACTATGGCTACACCTTC. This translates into CASRTGPDYGYTF.

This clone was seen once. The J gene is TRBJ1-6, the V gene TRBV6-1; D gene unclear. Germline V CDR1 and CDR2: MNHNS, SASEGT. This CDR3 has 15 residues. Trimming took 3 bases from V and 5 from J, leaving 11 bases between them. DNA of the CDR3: TGTGCCAGCAGTGAGGACTTTAGAAATAATTCACCCCTCCACTTT. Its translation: CASSEDFRNNSPLHF.

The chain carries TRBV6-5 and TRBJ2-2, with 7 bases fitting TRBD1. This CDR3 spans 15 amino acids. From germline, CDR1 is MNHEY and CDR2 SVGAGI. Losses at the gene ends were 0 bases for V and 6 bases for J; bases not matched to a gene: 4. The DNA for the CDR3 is TGTGCCAGCAGTTACTCAGGGACAGCCCCCGGGGAGCTGTTTTTT. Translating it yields CASSYSGTAPGELFF.

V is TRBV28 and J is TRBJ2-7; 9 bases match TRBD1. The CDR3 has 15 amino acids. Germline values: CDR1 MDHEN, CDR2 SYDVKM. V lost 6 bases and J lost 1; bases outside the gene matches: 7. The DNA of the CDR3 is TGTGCCAGCAGGCGAACAGGGGGCGCGTCCTACGAGCAGTACTTC. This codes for CASRRTGGASYEQYF.

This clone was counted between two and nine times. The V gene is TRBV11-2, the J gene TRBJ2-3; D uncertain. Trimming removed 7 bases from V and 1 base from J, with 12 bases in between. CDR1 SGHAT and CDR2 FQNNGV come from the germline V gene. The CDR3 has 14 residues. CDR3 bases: TGTGCCAGCAACCCTTCGGGTGGCACAGATACGCAGTATTTT. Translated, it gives CASNPSGGTDTQYF.

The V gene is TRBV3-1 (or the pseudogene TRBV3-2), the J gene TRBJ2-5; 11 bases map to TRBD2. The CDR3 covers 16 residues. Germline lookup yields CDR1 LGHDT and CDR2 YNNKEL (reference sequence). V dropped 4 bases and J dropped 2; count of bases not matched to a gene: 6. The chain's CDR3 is CASSLLAGGLQETQYF. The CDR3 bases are TGTGCCAGCAGCCTTCTAGCGGGGGGTCTACAAGAGACCCAGTACTTC.

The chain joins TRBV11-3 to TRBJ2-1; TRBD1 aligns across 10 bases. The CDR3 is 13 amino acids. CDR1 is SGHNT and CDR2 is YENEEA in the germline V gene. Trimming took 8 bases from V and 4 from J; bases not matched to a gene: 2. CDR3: CASGTGEYNEQFF. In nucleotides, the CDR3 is TGTGCCAGCGGGACAGGGGAATACAATGAGCAGTTCTTC. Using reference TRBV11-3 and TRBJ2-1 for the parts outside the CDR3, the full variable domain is EAGVVQSPRYKIIEKKQPVAFWCNPISGHNTLYWYLQNLGQGPELLIRYENEEAVDDSQLPKDRFSAERLKGVDSTLKIQPAELGDSAVYLCASGTGEYNEQFFGPGTRLTVL.

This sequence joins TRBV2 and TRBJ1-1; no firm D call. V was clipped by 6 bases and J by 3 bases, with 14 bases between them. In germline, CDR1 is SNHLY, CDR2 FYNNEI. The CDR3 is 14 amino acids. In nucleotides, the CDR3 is TGTGCCAGCAGAGAACGGGGTTCTTACACTGAAGCTTTCTTT. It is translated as CASRERGSYTEAFF.